This T cell receptor (beta chain) was sequenced in a study of blood T cell repertoires in COVID-19. Study details: The origin of the acute and convalescent COVID-19 samples was the United States, Italy and Spain. Sources were T cells, B-cell-depleted T cells, or PBMCs; the material itself was cDNA or gDNA.

The germline V gene encodes CDR1 MRHNA and CDR2 SNTAGT. Trimming shortened V by 0 bases and J by 6 bases, and 7 bases separated the two germline ends. The CDR3 loop spans 13 amino acids. Authors' data handling: Amplification with reference gene primers provided the estimates of nucleated cell counts. The protocol was immunoSEQ multiplex PCR, while the TCRdb copy is restricted to in-frame clones and leaves out a portion. V, J and clone size are taken as reported in that table, and D and trimming were inferred from the DNA itself. The top ten clones hold around a quarter of a sample with 85,000 to 100,000 clones, approximately 90% of them seen once.

Sequenced sample: peripheral blood. The origin of this receptor is a man aged 45-65 years with active or convalescent COVID-19. This rearrangement joins TRBV6-4 to TRBJ2-3; unclear D gene. CDR3 sequence reads: CASSDSGSDTQYF. DNA of the CDR3: TGTGCCAGCAGTGACTCCGGGTCGGATACGCAGTATTTT.